This entry features one T cell receptor beta chain sequence. The antigen it recognizes is unknown. No quality values exist for individual bases; no much larger clone is one base distant. TCRbeta CDR3 regions were amplified from genomic DNA by means of the immunoSEQ Assay, a bias-controlled multiplex PCR. Turning to the authors' computational methods: Nucleated cell counts per sample were estimated from amplification of reference gene primers within the assay. To quantify the absolute abundance of each unique TCRbeta CDR3 rearrangement, sequence reads were collapsed and filtered. For each sample, productive Simpson clonality was calculated as the square root of Simpson's diversity index over productive rearrangements. TCRdb carries this immuneACCESS record with in-frame sequences only. Its versions omit some clonotypes, under half of them owing to an unresolved V gene in the studies checked, with the rest unexplained. V, J and clone size are taken as reported in that table, and D and trimming were inferred from the DNA itself. This sample gives more than 65,000 clones in total; 84% of them show up just once. Roughly 4% of the sample lies in the top ten.

This sample is drawn from a study of blood T cell repertoires in COVID-19 (dated by TCRdb to about 2020). Broadly, across the study: Collaborator samples came from the United States, Italy and Spain and covered acute and convalescent phases of COVID-19. The prospective study material was composed of cDNA or gDNA derived from T cells, B-cell-depleted T cells, or PBMCs. Deeply sampled blood TCRbeta repertoires from subjects exposed to, actively infected with, or recovered from COVID-19 were included in the dataset. The repertoires were released in a freely available public database meant as a resource for research on the immune response to SARS-CoV-2. Samples were obtained from the ongoing ImmuneRACE study (first 160 participants) and from approximately 1,200 subjects provided by 6 global collaborators. Nearly every sample came with metadata listing a de-identified subject ID, COVID-19 status, age in years and sex. Where HLA class I and class II types were available, the types were taken from metadata supplied by the sample provider, not from assay-based typing.

Via the germline V gene (reference sequence), CDR1 is MNHEY and CDR2 SMNVEV. V and J lose 3 bases and 7 bases, and a span of 13 bases separates them. The CDR3 starts with the cysteine, ends with the phenylalanine, and has 14 residues. Only the CDR3 DNA stays, 42 bases, in frame from base 1. Overall results and qualifications from the work: The amount of clinical and demographic metadata varied by source and participant and was provided uncurated.

Collaborating institutions collected whole blood in K2EDTA tubes following their own protocols. For TCRbeta analysis, collaborators shipped samples in one of three forms: frozen whole blood, isolated PBMCs, or DNA extracted from either of those sample types. Sample: peripheral blood. The chain joins TRBV27 to TRBJ2-1; TRBD1 is possibly the D segment (6 matching bases). This sequence was found in a man aged 50 to 60 with acute or convalescent COVID-19. The CDR3 reads CASSFKTGSNEQFF. The DNA reads TGTGCCAGCAGTTTCAAAACAGGGAGTAATGAGCAGTTCTTC.